Presented here are 30 T cell receptor beta chains from one specimen sequenced in a study of cytomegalovirus exposure and HLA in healthy donors. PCR was performed using 60 Vbeta and 13 Jbeta primers. Profiling relied on immunoSEQ multiplex PCR, and the TCRdb table lists in-frame clones only, not all of them. The sample totals about 120,000 clones; its top ten clones hold 3.6%. Specimen: PBMCs. The receptors were gathered from a man aged 18 to 30 in good health and CMV-seronegative.

V usage is TRBV7-9 and J usage is TRBJ2-7; TRBD2 matches at 12 bases. Unmatched junction bases numbered 8, after V lost 8 bases and J lost 6 bases. CDR1 and CDR2 from the germline V gene are SEHNR and FQNEAQ (reference sequence). There are 14 residues in the CDR3. The CDR3 bases are TGTGCCAGCGGAAAGACTAGCGGGAGAGTCGAGCAGTACTTC. It specifies CASGKTSGRVEQYF.

The V call is TRBV5-1, the J call TRBJ2-7; 14 positions agree with TRBD2. V gave up 0 bases and J gave up 4 bases; unmatched junction bases: 3. Germline V gives CDR1 SGHRS, CDR2 YFSETQ. The CDR3 loop spans 16 amino acids. CDR3 loop: CASSLGGTSGSYEQYF. DNA of the CDR3: TGCGCCAGCAGCTTGGGCGGGACTAGCGGGAGTTACGAGCAGTACTTC.

This sequence joins TRBV5-4 and TRBJ1-2, with D perhaps TRBD1 (6 bases). The CDR3 is 12 residues long. Per germline, CDR1 SGHNT and CDR2 YYREEE (reference sequence). Trimming took 5 bases from V and 8 from J, leaving 13 bases between them. CDR3 sequence reads: CASSLRGDGYTF. CDR3 DNA: TGTGCCAGCAGTCTCAGGGGCGACGGCTACACCTTC. The whole variable domain, remainder taken from reference TRBV5-4 and TRBJ1-2, is ETGVTQSPTHLIKTRGQQVTLRCSSQSGHNTVSWYQQALGQGPQFIFQYYREEENGRGNFPPRFSGLQFPNYSSELNVNALELDDSALYLCASSLRGDGYTFGSGTRLTVV.

The rearrangement uses TRBV5-1 and TRBJ2-7; tentatively, D is TRBD2 (7 bases). The V end lost 3 bases, the J end lost 4 bases, and 17 bases lay between the germline ends. Per the germline V gene, CDR1 is SGHRS and CDR2 is YFSETQ. The CDR3 runs to 15 residues. The CDR3 sequence: CASSSDGGLRYEQYF. CDR3 nucleotide sequence: TGCGCCAGCAGCTCCGACGGGGGGCTGAGGTACGAGCAGTACTTC. The entire variable domain, with the rest obtained from reference TRBV5-1 and TRBJ2-7, is as follows: KAGVTQTPRYLIKTRGQQVTLSCSPISGHRSVSWYQQTPGQGLQFLFEYFSETQRNKGNFPGRFSGRQFSNSRSEMNVSTLELGDSALYLCASSSDGGLRYEQYFGPGTRLTVT.

The rearrangement joins TRBV11-2 to TRBJ1-6; tentatively, D is TRBD1 (6 bases). The germline gives CDR1 SGHAT, CDR2 FQNNGV. The CDR3 has 15 residues. Trimming took 1 base from V and 7 from J, leaving 11 bases between them. The CDR3 loop is CASSLGQTGNSPLHF. CDR3 nucleotide sequence: TGTGCCAGCAGCTTAGGTCAGACAGGCAATTCACCCCTCCACTTT.

Points on this clone: Other DNA sequences from this sample encode an identical CDR3 as well. This chain links TRBV6-5 with TRBJ1-1; 7 nucleotides match TRBD1. Trimming cost V 6 bases and J 4 bases; bases outside gene matches: 2. The germline V gene has CDR1 MNHEY and CDR2 SVGAGI. The CDR3 length is 12 residues. The CDR3 loop reads CASSPGGTEAFF. In nucleotides, the CDR3 is TGTGCCAGCAGCCCAGGGGGCACTGAAGCTTTCTTT.

This sequence joins TRBV15 and TRBJ1-1, with no clear D. CDR1 is LNHNV, CDR2 YYDKDF, per germline (reference sequence). V lost 5 bases and J 0 bases, leaving 10 bases between the germline ends. There are 14 residues in the CDR3. DNA for the CDR3: TGTGCCACCAGCGCCAATCGGGTGAACACTGAAGCTTTCTTT. Its protein product is CATSANRVNTEAFF.

The V gene is TRBV6-5, the J gene TRBJ1-1; the D is unclear. V lost 6 bases and J 1 base, leaving 9 bases between the germline ends. CDR1 MNHEY and CDR2 SVGAGI come from the germline V gene. The CDR3 is 13 residues long. The CDR3: CASRAGPNTEAFF. Here the CDR3 DNA reads TGTGCCAGCAGAGCAGGCCCGAACACTGAAGCTTTCTTT.

This chain uses TRBV6-6 with TRBJ1-1; D possibly corresponds to TRBD1 (5 bases). Germline V lookup: CDR1 MNHNY, CDR2 SVGAGI (reference sequence). Deletions cut 6 bases from V and 1 base from J, with 6 bases between. The CDR3 runs to 12 residues. DNA of the CDR3: TGTGCCAGCAGAGACAGGAACACTGAAGCTTTCTTT. Protein sequence: CASRDRNTEAFF.

The gene calls are TRBV13 and TRBJ2-7; 8 bases map to TRBD1. CDR1 is PRHDT and CDR2 is FYEKMQ in the germline V gene (reference sequence). The CDR3 spans 14 residues. V lost 5 bases, J lost 6 bases, and 9 bases stayed unmatched. Written as DNA, the CDR3 is TGTGCCAGCAGCCATACAGGGGGAGTTGGCGAGCAGTACTTC. This translates into CASSHTGGVGEQYF.

This chain joins TRBV6-1 and TRBJ1-2; TRBD1 agrees at 10 bases. J lost 8 bases, V lost 6 bases, and 9 bases had no gene match. The CDR3 loop spans 14 amino acids. Germline CDR1 and CDR2: MNHNS and SASEGT. The CDR3 sequence: CASSGEGQGKGYTF. The CDR3, as DNA: TGTGCCAGCAGCGGAGAGGGACAGGGGAAAGGCTACACCTTC.

The J gene is TRBJ2-5, the V gene TRBV19; 11 positions match TRBD1. There are 15 residues in the CDR3. Germline CDR1 LNHDA, CDR2 SQIVND (reference sequence). With V trimmed by 6 bases and J by 0 bases, 3 bases remained unmatched. The CDR3 loop reads CASRVGQGDQETQYF. The CDR3 nucleotides read TGTGCCAGTAGGGTGGGACAGGGGGACCAAGAGACCCAGTACTTC.

The CDR3 spells CASSLALGRLQDNEQFF. As DNA, the CDR3 is TGTGCCAGCAGCTTAGCTTTGGGGCGGCTGCAAGACAATGAGCAGTTCTTC. V is TRBV7-2 and J is TRBJ2-1; weak D call: TRBD1 (5 bases). The V end lost 0 bases, the J end lost 5 bases, and 17 bases lay between the germline ends. The CDR3 contains 17 residues. Per the germline V gene, CDR1 is SGHTA and CDR2 is FQGNSA.

V usage is TRBV28 and J usage is TRBJ2-5, with TRBD2 matching 10 bases. J gave up 5 bases and V 4 bases, and 10 bases lay outside the gene matches. The CDR3 length is 16 residues. Germline V lookup: CDR1 MDHEN, CDR2 SYDVKM. CDR3 in amino acids: CASSSRTSGLRETQYF. The CDR3 DNA reads TGTGCCAGCAGTTCCAGGACTAGCGGTCTAAGGGAGACCCAGTACTTC.

The chain is built from TRBV5-1 and TRBJ2-3; D is possibly TRBD1 (7 bases). CDR1 is SGHRS, CDR2 YFSETQ, per germline. Trimming removed 2 bases at V and 6 bases at J, with 16 bases between. CDR3 length equals 15 residues. The CDR3 DNA is TGCGCCAGCAGCTTAGAGGGGGCGGGGTTCGATACGCAGTATTTT. It codes for CASSLEGAGFDTQYF.

The gene calls are TRBV6-5 and TRBJ2-7; 10 bases map to TRBD2. This CDR3 contains 13 residues. Trimming removed 5 bases from V and 3 bases from J; junction bases left unmatched: 1. Germline assignment: CDR1 MNHEY and CDR2 SVGAGI. CDR3 sequence (DNA): TGTGCCAGCAGTCGGACTAGCGGCTACGAGCAGTACTTC. Protein: CASSRTSGYEQYF.

This rearrangement joins TRBV28 to TRBJ2-1; possible D gene TRBD1, 6 bases. V lost 7 bases and J lost 2, with 9 bases in between. CDR1 and CDR2 (germline): MDHEN, SYDVKM. The CDR3 contains 13 residues. CDR3 bases: TGTGCCAGCACCAGGGGCCCCTACAATGAGCAGTTCTTC. Translating it yields CASTRGPYNEQFF.

The chain couples TRBV27 to TRBJ2-3; perhaps TRBD2 as D (5 bases). The CDR3 contains 15 residues. Germline assignment: CDR1 MNHEY and CDR2 SMNVEV (reference sequence). Deletions cut 3 bases from V and 3 bases from J, with 13 bases between. The CDR3 loop is CASSFQGLKTDTQYF. CDR3 nucleotides: TGTGCCAGCAGTTTTCAAGGACTGAAGACAGATACGCAGTATTTT.

The chain has TRBV6-1 and TRBJ2-1; 8 bases are shared with TRBD2. Per the germline V gene, CDR1 is MNHNS and CDR2 is SASEGT. The junction had 8 bases not matched to a gene; V was cut back by 7 bases and J by 6 bases. The CDR3 contains 14 residues. CDR3 sequence reads: CASTRAGGPNEQFF. CDR3 nucleotide sequence: TGTGCCAGCACCCGTGCGGGGGGCCCCAATGAGCAGTTCTTC.

This chain joins TRBV5-1 and TRBJ2-1; D possibly corresponds to TRBD1 (5 bases). V dropped 4 bases and J dropped 12 bases, with 14 bases sitting between them. Germline V gene sequence: CDR1 SGHRS, CDR2 YFSETQ. The CDR3 consists of 12 residues. As DNA, the CDR3 is TGCGCCAGCAGCCCACAGGATTCATGGCAGTTCTTC. This sequence encodes CASSPQDSWQFF.

The genes are TRBV19 and TRBJ2-7; D is uncertain. The germline V and J ends were trimmed by 11 bases and 3 bases, with 14 bases remaining between them. CDR3 length equals 12 residues. Per the germline V gene, CDR1 is LNHDA and CDR2 is SQIVND (reference sequence). The CDR3 coding sequence is TGTGCCTCCGGAGATCCCTTCTACGAGCAGTACTTC. This sequence encodes CASGDPFYEQYF.

The chain recombines TRBV27 with TRBJ2-1; TRBD2 aligns across 11 bases. V lost 6 bases, J lost 4 bases, and 2 bases stayed unmatched. The CDR3 runs 14 residues. Germline loops: CDR1 MNHEY, CDR2 SMNVEV (reference sequence). CDR3 sequence (DNA): TGTGCCAGCAGCCGGACTAGCGGGTACAATGAGCAGTTCTTC. Encoded protein: CASSRTSGYNEQFF.

This chain joins TRBV5-1 and TRBJ2-5; D perhaps matches TRBD2 (6 bases). Trimming left V 4 bases short and J 2 bases short, with 15 bases between. Germline assignment: CDR1 SGHRS and CDR2 YFSETQ. This CDR3 has 15 amino acids. The CDR3 bases are TGCGCCAGCAGCGGAGGGAGGTACCTACAAGAGACCCAGTACTTC. Translated: CASSGGRYLQETQYF.

This chain connects TRBV29-1 to TRBJ1-2; TRBD1 might be the D (6 bases). Germline loops: CDR1 SQVTM, CDR2 ANQGSEA. This CDR3 spans 11 amino acids. V was shortened by 6 bases and J by 6 bases, with 11 bases between the two germline ends. The CDR3 region has the DNA TGCAGCGTGGGACAAACGGATGGCTACACCTTC. Its translation: CSVGQTDGYTF.

This sequence joins TRBV9 and TRBJ1-2; D perhaps matches TRBD1 (5 bases). CDR1 and CDR2 from the germline V gene are SGDLS and YYNGEE. V was shortened by 1 base and J by 6 bases, with 16 bases between the two germline ends. This CDR3 is 15 amino acids long. CDR3 DNA: TGTGCCAGCAGCGTACTTTCCCAGGGAAGGGATGGCTACACCTTC. It yields the protein CASSVLSQGRDGYTF.

V usage is TRBV6-5 and J usage is TRBJ1-1; TRBD1 aligns across 7 bases. V lost 2 bases to trimming and J lost 5 bases; unmatched junction nucleotides: 5. CDR3 size: 14 residues. Germline lookup yields CDR1 MNHEY and CDR2 SVGAGI. The CDR3 DNA is TGTGCCAGCAGTTACCCAGGGGGAGGAACTGAAGCTTTCTTT. Residues: CASSYPGGGTEAFF.

V usage is TRBV15 and J usage is TRBJ2-2, with TRBD2 as a possible D gene (5 bases). The germline V and J ends were trimmed by 2 bases and 5 bases, with 9 bases remaining between them. There are 14 residues in the CDR3. Germline assignment: CDR1 LNHNV and CDR2 YYDKDF (reference sequence). The CDR3 sequence is CATSRRRDTGELFF. CDR3 sequence (DNA): TGTGCCACCAGCAGAAGACGGGATACCGGGGAGCTGTTTTTT.

The chain carries TRBV7-2 and TRBJ2-7; 7 positions match TRBD2. From germline, CDR1 is SGHTA and CDR2 FQGNSA. Losses at the gene ends were 4 bases for V and 4 bases for J; bases not matched to a gene: 7. CDR3 length: 14 amino acids. The chain's CDR3 is CASSSGRGGYEQYF. In nucleotides, the CDR3 is TGTGCCAGCAGCTCAGGGCGGGGAGGGTACGAGCAGTACTTC.

The chain employs TRBV5-1 and TRBJ2-7, with 7 bases matching TRBD1. The CDR3 totals 15 residues. Unmatched junction bases numbered 13, after V lost 6 bases and J lost 4 bases. Germline V lookup: CDR1 SGHRS, CDR2 YFSETQ. The CDR3 is CASIHSPTGDYEQYF. The CDR3, as DNA: TGCGCCAGCATCCACTCACCCACAGGGGATTACGAGCAGTACTTC.

This chain links TRBV28 with TRBJ2-7; D ambiguous. Germline V CDR1 and CDR2: MDHEN, SYDVKM. Trimming stripped 6 bases from V and 2 bases from J, with 14 bases between. CDR3 length equals 14 residues. The CDR3 bases are TGTGCCAGCAGCTTAGGTGCAGAAGCCTACGAGCAGTACTTC. This sequence encodes CASSLGAEAYEQYF.